The 27 T cell receptor beta chains below come from one sample, sequenced in a study of T cells in Graves' hyperthyroidism and ophthalmopathy. There were TCR beta CDR3 regions amplified from RNA transcripts. First-round RT-PCR of the TCR CDR3 relied on the HTBI primer set. TCRdb reprocessed the multiplex PCR reads via MiXCR and lists one record per CDR3 protein. The sample records about 420,000 distinct CDR3 sequences, around 15% being singletons. Sequences were obtained from blood. The receptor source for this set is a young woman with Graves' hyperthyroidism.

This clonotype was counted only a few times. J is TRBJ2-1 and V is TRBV5-1; the D gene could be TRBD1 or TRBD2 (5 bases each). The CDR3 covers 16 residues. CDR1 and CDR2 (germline): SGHRS, YFSETQ. The V gene lost 0 bases and the J gene lost 3 bases, with 13 bases spanning the gap. CDR3 nucleotide sequence: TGCGCCAGCAGCTTGGAGCGCGATGGGGGCTACAATGAGCAGTTCTTC. Translating it yields CASSLERDGGYNEQFF.

This clonotype was counted at least ten times. The chain is built from TRBV11-1 and TRBJ2-6; D gene unclear. V was shortened by 0 bases and J by 1 base, with 7 bases between the two germline ends. CDR1 is SGHAT, CDR2 FQDESV, per germline (reference sequence). This CDR3 contains 16 residues. The CDR3 here is CASSLALQSGANVLTF. The CDR3 DNA reads as TGTGCCAGCAGCTTAGCGCTTCAATCTGGGGCCAACGTCCTGACTTTC.

This clonotype was seen at least ten times. CDR3 in DNA: TGTGCCAGCAGTCTTCCGGGACAGGGGAAAAAGACCCAGTACTTC. The encoded protein is CASSLPGQGKKTQYF. The chain has TRBV6-1 and TRBJ2-5; 10 bases agree with TRBD1. Germline values: CDR1 MNHNS, CDR2 SASEGT. With V trimmed by 5 bases and J by 6 bases, 9 bases remained unmatched. This CDR3 comprises 15 residues.

This clonotype was seen at least ten times. V and J are TRBV28 and TRBJ1-6, with D hard to call. The CDR3 sequence is 15 residues long. V gave up 4 bases and J gave up 6 bases, with 13 bases separating them. Germline loops: CDR1 MDHEN, CDR2 SYDVKM. This CDR3 reads CASSSDSPINSPLHF. As DNA, the CDR3 is TGTGCCAGCAGTTCGGATTCCCCAATTAATTCACCCCTCCACTTT. The full variable domain, in which reference TRBV28 and TRBJ1-6 provide the parts outside the CDR3, is DVKVTQSSRYLVKRTGEKVFLECVQDMDHENMFWYRQDPGLGLRLIYFSYDVKMKEKGDIPEGYSVSREKKERFSLILESASTNQTSMYLCASSSDSPINSPLHFGNGTRLTVT.

This clonotype occurred many times. V is TRBV15 and J is TRBJ2-5; perhaps TRBD2 as D (6 bases). Trimming left V 4 bases short and J 3 bases short, with 24 bases between. Germline V gives CDR1 LNHNV, CDR2 YYDKDF (reference sequence). The length of the CDR3 is 18 residues. The CDR3 DNA reads TGTGCCACCAGCAAAGATAGCGGCATAGCAGAACAGAAAGAGACCCAGTACTTC. It codes for CATSKDSGIAEQKETQYF. Based on the CDR3 plus reference TRBV15 and TRBJ2-5, the full variable domain is DAMVIQNPRYQVTQFGKPVTLSCSQTLNHNVMYWYQQKSSQAPKLLFHYYDKDFNNEADTPDNFQSRRPNTSFCFLDIRSPGLGDTAMYLCATSKDSGIAEQKETQYFGPGTRLLVL.

A few counts support this clonotype. V gene TRBV29-1 combines with J gene TRBJ2-7, with TRBD1 matching over 7 bases. The length of the CDR3 is 13 residues. J was trimmed by 1 base and V by 3 bases; bases with no gene match: 3. Looked up from germline, CDR1 is SQVTM and CDR2 is ANQGSEA. CDR3 nucleotide sequence: TGCAGCGTTGACCCAGGGGGTTCCTACGAGCAGTACTTC. Amino acid sequence: CSVDPGGSYEQYF.

This clonotype was detected ten times or more. J is TRBJ2-5 and V is TRBV20-1; possible D gene TRBD2, 5 bases. The germline V gene encodes CDR1 DFQATT and CDR2 SNEGSKA (reference sequence). With 6 bases removed from V and 6 bases from J, the gap between germline ends came to 20 bases. There are 14 residues in the CDR3. The CDR3 nucleotides are TGCAGTGCCGATACACGGCGGGCTGGGCAGACCCAGTACTTC. The encoded protein is CSADTRRAGQTQYF.

The V and J genes are TRBV12-3 or TRBV12-4 and TRBJ2-1; a weak D match, TRBD2 (6 bases). There are 17 residues in the CDR3. V lost 4 bases and J 0 bases, leaving 16 bases between the germline ends. The CDR3 here is CASSYQIAESSYNEQFF. The CDR3 DNA is TGTGCCAGCAGTTACCAGATAGCGGAGAGCTCCTACAATGAGCAGTTCTTC.

The gene calls are TRBV12-3 or TRBV12-4 and TRBJ2-7; TRBD2 matches at 13 bases. The CDR3 is 16 residues long. The J segment lost 9 bases and the V segment lost 5 bases, leaving 13 bases of the junction unmatched. The CDR3, as DNA: TGTGCCAGCAGTAACGCCCCGGGACTAGCGGGATCCGGGCAGTACTTC. This encodes CASSNAPGLAGSGQYF.

This clonotype was counted many times. This sequence joins TRBV20-1 and TRBJ2-1; 12 bases map to TRBD2. From germline, CDR1 is DFQATT and CDR2 SNEGSKA (reference sequence). The V segment lost 0 bases and the J segment 2 bases; nucleotides outside the gene matches: 2. The CDR3 spans 16 residues. Here the CDR3 reads CSARDSSGRAYNEQFF. CDR3 DNA: TGCAGTGCTAGAGACTCTAGCGGGAGGGCCTACAATGAGCAGTTCTTC.

The J gene is TRBJ1-6, the V gene TRBV5-1; 9 bases align to TRBD1. Germline lookup yields CDR1 SGHRS and CDR2 YFSETQ. The V gene end was trimmed by 1 base and the J gene end by 5 bases; junction bases not matched to a gene: 1. This CDR3 is 15 amino acids long. As DNA, the CDR3 is TGCGCCAGCAGCTTGTGGACAGGGGATAATTCACCCCTCCACTTT. The encoded protein is CASSLWTGDNSPLHF.

This clonotype was counted ten times or more. V is TRBV7-8 and J is TRBJ2-7; D is perhaps TRBD2 (6 bases). V was shortened by 1 base and J by 3 bases, with 16 bases between the two germline ends. This CDR3 is built from 16 residues. Germline values: CDR1 SGHVS, CDR2 FQNEAQ. The CDR3 DNA sequence: TGTGCCAGCAGCTTAGGGGGAGGTGGGGTAGACTACGAGCAGTACTTC. This encodes CASSLGGGGVDYEQYF.

The sample holds a few counts of this clonotype. The V gene is TRBV19, the J gene TRBJ2-7; 8 bases map to TRBD1. J was trimmed by 2 bases and V by 7 bases; bases with no gene match: 7. CDR3 size: 14 residues. Germline V gene sequence: CDR1 LNHDA, CDR2 SQIVND (reference sequence). The CDR3: CASKSGQGPYEQYF. DNA of the CDR3: TGTGCCAGTAAATCAGGACAGGGACCCTACGAGCAGTACTTC.

The chain combines TRBV25-1 with TRBJ1-4; D remains ambiguous. This CDR3 comprises 12 residues. In germline, CDR1 is MGHDK, CDR2 SYGVNS. Trimming took 1 base from V and 7 from J, leaving 4 bases between them. The CDR3 loop reads CASSEWSEKLFF. The DNA for the CDR3 is TGTGCCAGCAGTGAATGGAGTGAAAAACTGTTTTTT.

The sample holds a few counts of this clonotype. This chain links TRBV7-9 with TRBJ2-1, with D perhaps assigned TRBD1 or TRBD2 (5 bases each). There are 14 residues in the CDR3. The germline V gene encodes CDR1 SEHNR and CDR2 FQNEAQ (reference sequence). Between the trimmed V and J ends, which lost 3 bases and 8 bases, there was a span of 14 bases. CDR3 bases: TGTGCCAGCAGCTTGTCGGGGCTAGTAGATGAGCAGTTCTTC. Protein: CASSLSGLVDEQFF.

This clonotype was found a few times. The CDR3 loop reads CASSLLRGSNSPLHF. The CDR3, as DNA: TGTGCCAGCAGTTTGTTAAGGGGGAGCAATTCACCCCTCCACTTT. The gene calls are TRBV28 and TRBJ1-6; D is perhaps TRBD1 (6 bases). Germline V gene lookup returns CDR1 MDHEN and CDR2 SYDVKM. The CDR3 spans 15 residues. V shed 3 bases and J shed 7 bases, with 13 bases lying between them.

For the CDR3, the DNA is TGTGCCATCAGTGAGACGGGAACTGGAAACACCATATATTTT. Translating gives CAISETGTGNTIYF. The genes are TRBV10-3 and TRBJ1-3; D remains ambiguous. This CDR3 is built from 14 residues. Germline values: CDR1 ENHRY, CDR2 SYGVKD. Trimming removed 2 bases from V and 2 bases from J, with 7 bases in between.

J is TRBJ2-1 and V is TRBV14, with 9 bases matching TRBD2. The junction had 11 bases not matched to a gene; V was cut back by 6 bases and J by 8 bases. The germline CDR1 and CDR2 sequences are SGHDN and FVKESK. CDR3 size: 15 residues. The CDR3 DNA is TGTGCCAGCAGTTACAAGCGGGAGGTTATGGATGAGCAGTTCTTC. Translation gives CASSYKREVMDEQFF.

This clonotype was observed a handful of times. This chain uses TRBV3-1 with TRBJ2-1; possible D gene TRBD2, 5 bases. The germline gives CDR1 LGHDT, CDR2 YNNKEL (reference sequence). V was shortened by 4 bases and J by 7 bases, with 14 bases between the two germline ends. The CDR3 is made up of 14 amino acids. This CDR3 is CASSLASPNNEQFF. As DNA, the CDR3 is TGTGCCAGCAGCCTAGCGAGCCCCAATAATGAGCAGTTCTTC.

A note on this clonotype: Relative to the germline gene, one junction end is altered; a read error may explain this. The J gene is TRBJ2-1, the V gene TRBV7-6, with TRBD2 matching 11 bases. Looked up from germline, CDR1 is SGHVS and CDR2 is FNYEAQ. The CDR3 has 16 residues. This chain's CDR3 is CASSHLAGGPYNEQFF. CDR3 DNA sequence: TGCGCCAGCAGCCACCTAGCGGGGGGCCCCTACAATGAGCAGTTCTTC.

The gene calls are TRBV5-8 and TRBJ1-1; no reliable D call. V lost 7 bases and J 1 base, leaving 11 bases between the germline ends. Germline V gives CDR1 SGHTS, CDR2 YDEGEE. This CDR3 comprises 13 residues. CDR3 protein: CASRLPRNTEAFF. Here the CDR3 DNA reads TGTGCCAGCCGCCTGCCCCGGAACACTGAAGCTTTCTTT.

This sequence joins TRBV9 and TRBJ1-5; D not resolved. This CDR3 is 14 amino acids long. Germline loops: CDR1 SGDLS, CDR2 YYNGEE. Trimming took off 3 bases at V and 3 bases at J, with 10 bases between the two ends. The CDR3 DNA follows: TGTGCCAGCAGCGAGGACGGGGTCAATCAGCCCCAGCATTTT. It is translated as CASSEDGVNQPQHF. The whole variable domain, remainder taken from reference TRBV9 and TRBJ1-5, is DSGVTQTPKHLITATGQRVTLRCSPRSGDLSVYWYQQSLDQGLQFLIQYYNGEERAKGNILERFSAQQFPDLHSELNLSSLELGDSALYFCASSEDGVNQPQHFGDGTRLSIL.

There are many counts of this clonotype. V usage is TRBV20-1 and J usage is TRBJ2-1; TRBD2 might be the D (8 bases). Between the trimmed V and J ends, which lost 5 bases and 0 bases, there was a span of 20 bases. This CDR3 region has 17 residues. Germline CDR1 is DFQATT and CDR2 is SNEGSKA (reference sequence). Here the CDR3 reads CSAEDRISGSSYNEQFF. CDR3 nucleotides: TGCAGTGCTGAGGACAGGATAAGCGGGAGCTCCTACAATGAGCAGTTCTTC.

This chain joins TRBV30 and TRBJ2-3, with 7 bases lining up with TRBD1. CDR3 length equals 14 residues. Germline V CDR1 and CDR2: GTSNPN, SVGIG (reference sequence). The V gene end was trimmed by 5 bases and the J gene end by 4 bases; junction bases not matched to a gene: 9. The CDR3 DNA reads as TGTGCCTGGGACAGGGTCAGAGGGGCAGATACGCAGTATTTT. Protein sequence: CAWDRVRGADTQYF.

This clonotype was counted at least ten times. The chain combines TRBV12-5 with TRBJ1-2; possible D gene TRBD1, 5 bases. The CDR3 consists of 16 residues. V was trimmed by 0 bases and J by 7 bases, leaving 18 bases between them. CDR1 LGHNT and CDR2 FRNRAP come from the germline V gene. For the CDR3, the DNA is TGTGCTAGTGGTTTGGTACCACCCGACAGTAAGGGTGGCTACACCTTC. It translates to CASGLVPPDSKGGYTF.

The genes are TRBV18 and TRBJ2-1, with TRBD2 matching 8 bases. J gave up 8 bases and V 3 bases, and 9 bases lay outside the gene matches. CDR3 length: 15 amino acids. Germline V lookup: CDR1 KGHSH, CDR2 LQKENI. The CDR3 DNA is TGTGCCAGCTCACCCCTAGGACTAGCTGTGGATGAGCAGTTCTTC. Encoded protein: CASSPLGLAVDEQFF.

A remark on this clonotype: This may stem from a read error, because a much larger clone lies one nucleotide away. The V call is TRBV7-8, the J call TRBJ1-5, with D unclear. There are 15 residues in the CDR3. Germline lookup yields CDR1 SGHVS and CDR2 FQNEAQ. CDR3 loop: CASSLMKGSSQPQHF. DNA for the CDR3: TGTGCCAGCAGCTTAATGAAAGGAAGCAGTCAGCCCCAGCATTTT.